The entry below gives a single TCR beta chain sequence along with its context. Its specificity is not known. This sample was included in a study of blood T cells in healthy people across ages. Study-wide findings and caveats: Diversity of TCR beta correlated strongly with naive T cell percentage. Investigators viewed diversity estimates from one million T cells as underestimates, the study reported.

Combining a sample-barcoded 5' primer with a J-beta primer mix, a second PCR ran for roughly 7 to 11 cycles. TCRdb analysed the 5' RACE reads with MiXCR anew, one entry per CDR3 protein. The table records roughly 800,000 distinct CDR3 sequences, 58% of them present only once. The CDR3 length is 16 residues. V was pared by 7 bases and J by 6 bases, with 17 bases of the junction left unmatched. CDR1 MDHEN and CDR2 SYDVKM come from the germline V gene. Roughly 10 milliliters was the volume of peripheral blood drawn from each donor. The source material was blood. The TCR sequence derives from a man aged 25-40 years in good health. V usage is TRBV28 and J usage is TRBJ1-2, with 7 nucleotides matching TRBD1. The CDR3 loop reads CASTSGTATLTDGYTF. CDR3 DNA: TGTGCCAGCACCTCCGGGACAGCTACACTGACCGATGGCTACACCTTC.